Included here is one T cell receptor beta chain sequence, with context. Its specificity is unknown. The sample originates from a study of T-cell reconstitution after alpha-beta-depleted transplantation in children. The TCRbeta library incorporated unique molecular identifiers. TCRdb passed the PCR reads through MiXCR, listing each CDR3 protein once. The top ten hold under 35% of the sample, which has over 400,000 distinct CDR3 sequences, roughly 44% seen once. Study-wide results and caveats: About two months after transplant, alpha-beta T cells reportedly came from several hundred expanded graft clones. The authors attributed T-cell counts and diversity one year after transplant mostly to newly produced T cells.

The sequence was obtained from a girl aged 2-10 years with aplastic anemia, due to receive a stem cell transplant. The sample consisted of PBMCs, taken before TCRalphabeta/CD19-depleted stem cell transplant.

CDR3 region: CASSFRTSDNEQFF. In DNA, the CDR3 is TGCGCCAGCAGCTTCCGGACTAGCGACAATGAGCAGTTCTTC. The chain has TRBV5-1 and TRBJ2-1; 9 bases line up with TRBD2. CDR1 SGHRS and CDR2 YFSETQ come from the germline V gene. V shed 2 bases, J shed 5 bases, and the junction held 2 bases outside the gene matches. This CDR3 is built from 14 residues.